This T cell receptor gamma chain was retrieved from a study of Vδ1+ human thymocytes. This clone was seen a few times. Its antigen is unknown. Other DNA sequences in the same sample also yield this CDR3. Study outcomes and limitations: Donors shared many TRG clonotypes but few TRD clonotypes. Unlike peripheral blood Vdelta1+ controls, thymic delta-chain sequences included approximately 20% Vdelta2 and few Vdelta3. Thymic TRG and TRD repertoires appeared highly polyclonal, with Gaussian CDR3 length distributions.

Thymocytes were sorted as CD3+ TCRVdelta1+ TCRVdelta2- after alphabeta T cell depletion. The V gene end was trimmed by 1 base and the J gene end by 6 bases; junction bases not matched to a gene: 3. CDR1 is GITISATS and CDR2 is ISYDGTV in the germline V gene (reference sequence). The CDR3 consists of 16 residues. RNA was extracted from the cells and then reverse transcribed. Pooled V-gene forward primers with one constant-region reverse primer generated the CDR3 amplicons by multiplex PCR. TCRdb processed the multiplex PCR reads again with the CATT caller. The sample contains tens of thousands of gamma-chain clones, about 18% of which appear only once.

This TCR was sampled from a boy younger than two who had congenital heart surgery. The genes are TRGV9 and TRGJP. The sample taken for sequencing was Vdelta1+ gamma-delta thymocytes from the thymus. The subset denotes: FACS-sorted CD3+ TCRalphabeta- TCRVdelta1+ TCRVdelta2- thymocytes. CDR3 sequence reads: CALWEVAELGKKIKVF. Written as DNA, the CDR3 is TGTGCCTTGTGGGAGGTAGCAGAGTTGGGCAAAAAAATCAAGGTATTT.